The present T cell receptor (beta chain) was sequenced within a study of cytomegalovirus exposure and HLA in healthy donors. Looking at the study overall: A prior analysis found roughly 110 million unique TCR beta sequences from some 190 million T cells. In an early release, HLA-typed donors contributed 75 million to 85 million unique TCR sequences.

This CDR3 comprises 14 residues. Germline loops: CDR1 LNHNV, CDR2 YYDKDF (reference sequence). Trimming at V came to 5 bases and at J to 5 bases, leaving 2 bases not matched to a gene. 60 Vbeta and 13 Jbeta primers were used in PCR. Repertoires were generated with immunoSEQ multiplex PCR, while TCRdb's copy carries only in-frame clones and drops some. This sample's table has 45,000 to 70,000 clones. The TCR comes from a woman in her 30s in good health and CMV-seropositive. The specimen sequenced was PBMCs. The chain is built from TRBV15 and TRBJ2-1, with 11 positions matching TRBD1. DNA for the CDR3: TGTGCCACCAGCCCGGGACAGGGGGACAATGAGCAGTTCTTC. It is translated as CATSPGQGDNEQFF.